This record concerns one T cell receptor beta chain sequence. The sample originates from a study of blood T cell repertoires in COVID-19. Turning to the study itself: COVID-19 samples, acute and convalescent, were from the United States, Italy and Spain.

Per the original methods: Researchers report that nucleated cell counts were estimated from reference gene primer amplification. Some clones are missing from TCRdb's copy, which holds only in-frame ones; the method was immunoSEQ multiplex PCR. V and J calls and clone size are copied from that table; D and trimming were computed from the DNA. Of some 230,000 clones listed, 65% to 85% were seen once; the top ten hold roughly 2.3%. CDR3 length: 17 amino acids. V shed 4 bases and J shed 0 bases, with 17 bases lying between them. Germline loops: CDR1 SGHRS, CDR2 YFSETQ. The clonotype was recovered from a woman between 55 and 75 years old with acute or convalescent COVID-19. This rearrangement joins TRBV5-1 to TRBJ1-3; weak D call: TRBD1 (5 bases). The sequenced sample was peripheral blood. CDR3 loop: CASSPQGWPSSGNTIYF. CDR3 nucleotides: TGCGCCAGCAGCCCCCAGGGTTGGCCAAGCTCTGGAAACACCATATATTTT.